This TCR beta chain was captured by sequencing in a study of identical twins. TCRdb reprocessed the 5' RACE reads with MiXCR, giving one entry per CDR3 protein. The sample lists 400,000 to 600,000 distinct CDR3 sequences; approximately 20% were seen once. Trimming shortened V by 3 bases and J by 0 bases, and 16 bases separated the two germline ends. This CDR3 contains 17 residues. In germline, CDR1 is SGHAT, CDR2 FQNNGV. The table lists this clonotype with a few counts. As yet, its antigen is unknown. Healthy Caucasians were all of the donors. Study-wide results and caveats: Twin pairs had excess sharing that was weaker in beta out-of-frame sequences. Clonotypes of the beta chain that were abundant in cord blood carried fewer insertions (memory repertoires showed none).

The sample was also reused in another study, on yellow fever vaccine responses in identical twins.

This chain connects TRBV11-2 to TRBJ2-3; D is perhaps TRBD2 (6 bases). The source is a woman younger than 30 in good health. Sequencing used CD4+ T cells sorted from blood. The CDR3: CASSLSLGTVSTDTQYF. CDR3 bases: TGTGCCAGCAGCTTGTCCCTCGGGACTGTAAGCACAGATACGCAGTATTTT. The complete variable domain, with remaining parts taken from reference TRBV11-2 and TRBJ2-3, reads EAGVAQSPRYKIIEKRQSVAFWCNPISGHATLYWYQQILGQGPKLLIQFQNNGVVDDSQLPKDRFSAERLKGVDSTLKIQPAKLEDSAVYLCASSLSLGTVSTDTQYFGPGTRLTVL.